This T cell receptor beta chain was obtained from a study of shared clonotypes between healthy human individuals. The wider study: Researchers assigned three CD4 naive, three CD4 memory, two CD8 naive and one CD8 memory plate to each donor.

The CDR3 is made up of 13 amino acids. Trimming removed 4 bases at V and 4 bases at J, with 10 bases between. CDR1 is SQVTM, CDR2 ANQGSEA, per germline. Genomic DNA from each subset was divided evenly over several immunoSEQ plates. Per the authors' pipeline: Filtering differed for immunoSEQ, which gave only junction sequences without quality scores. Method: immunoSEQ multiplex PCR; TCRdb's copy keeps in-frame clones and lacks some. V, J and clone size are taken as reported in that table, and D and trimming were inferred from the DNA itself. The sample lists 950,000 to 1,200,000 clones, around 77% seen once, with roughly 0.83% in the top ten.

The sample consisted of memory CD4+ T cells from PBMCs. Subset: CD45RA-negative fraction. The chain couples TRBV29-1 to TRBJ1-4, with D possibly being TRBD1 (5 bases). The clonotype was recovered from a young man in good health. Some clones in this sample may be carry-over from other donors' samples. CDR3 sequence reads: CSVGGGVNEKLFF. The CDR3 DNA sequence: TGCAGCGTTGGGGGCGGCGTTAATGAAAAACTGTTTTTT.